This T cell receptor beta chain was profiled in a study of blood T cell repertoires in COVID-19. Study in general: Some COVID-19 samples were acute and others convalescent; all came from the United States, Italy and Spain. The cDNA or gDNA used as material had been derived from T cells, B-cell-depleted T cells, or PBMCs.

The authors' processing: Using reference gene primer amplification, nucleated cell counts were estimated. Produced via immunoSEQ multiplex PCR; TCRdb's table is partial and in-frame only. The V and J calls and clone size are taken from that table; D and trimming were inferred from the DNA. There are about 72,000 clones in the sample; about nine tenths occur only once, and roughly a tenth lies in the top ten. The CDR3 sequence is 14 residues long. The germline V and J ends were trimmed by 5 bases and 6 bases, with 11 bases remaining between them. Germline CDR1 and CDR2: PRHDT and FYEKMQ (reference sequence).

The J gene is TRBJ1-6, the V gene TRBV13; no firm D call. The sequencing input was peripheral blood. The clonotype originates from a man in his 70s with active or convalescent COVID-19. The CDR3 DNA sequence: TGTGCCAGCAGCCAGACTGTTGGTAATTCACCCCTCCACTTT. It codes for CASSQTVGNSPLHF.